The clone carrying this T cell receptor beta chain was seen more than once but under ten times. This sample is part of a study of blood T cell repertoires in COVID-19. About the study: COVID-19 samples from acute and convalescent phases originated in the United States, Italy and Spain. The analysed material was cDNA or gDNA that came from T cells, B-cell-depleted T cells, or PBMCs.

CDR3 length: 13 amino acids. Per the germline V gene, CDR1 is SQVTM and CDR2 is ANQGSEA. Trimming cost V 5 bases and J 6 bases; bases outside gene matches: 9. In the source study's methods: Estimation of nucleated cell counts relied on the amplification of reference gene primers. TCRdb's copy holds only in-frame clones and misses some; the assay was immunoSEQ multiplex PCR. V, J and clone size are those of that table, while D and trimming were read from the DNA. This sample has about 55,000 clones, with about four fifths found just once. Sequencing was carried out using peripheral blood. The receptor was isolated from an older woman with acute or convalescent COVID-19. J is TRBJ1-2 and V is TRBV29-1; 7 bases fit TRBD1. CDR3 protein: CSVQPEGADGYTF. CDR3 in DNA: TGCAGCGTTCAGCCTGAGGGGGCCGATGGCTACACCTTC.